The 17 T cell receptor beta chains presented below share a single source sample, sequenced in a study of blood T cells in healthy people across ages. Then a second PCR, running about 7 to 11 cycles, was carried out with a sample-barcoded 5' primer and a J-beta primer mix. TCRdb analysed the 5' RACE reads with MiXCR anew, one entry per CDR3 protein. Among roughly 1.5 million distinct CDR3 sequences listed, 42% were seen once. Specimen: blood. All receptors come from a woman between 18 and 29 years old in good health.

The chain recombines TRBV6-9 with TRBJ1-1; 10 bases map to TRBD1. Trimming at V came to 4 bases and at J to 0 bases, leaving 2 bases not matched to a gene. Germline values: CDR1 MNHGY, CDR2 SVAAGI. CDR3 length equals 15 residues. This chain's CDR3 is CASSWDRGMNTEAFF. The CDR3 DNA reads as TGTGCCAGCAGTTGGGACAGGGGCATGAACACTGAAGCTTTCTTT.

The chain carries TRBV27 and TRBJ1-1, with a tentative D call TRBD1 (6 bases). CDR3 length equals 13 residues. Germline CDR1 is MNHEY and CDR2 is SMNVEV (reference sequence). V lost 8 bases, J lost 1 base, and 11 bases lay in between. DNA for the CDR3: TGTGCCAGCTCGGGGGGCCGGAACACTGAAGCTTTCTTT. Residues: CASSGGRNTEAFF.

This clonotype was recorded a few times. The chain links TRBV6-6 to TRBJ2-5; possible D gene TRBD2, 5 bases. V dropped 5 bases and J dropped 5 bases, with 15 bases sitting between them. Germline lookup yields CDR1 MNHNY and CDR2 SVGAGI (reference sequence). The CDR3 has 14 residues. CDR3 sequence: CASSPSFNVETQYF. The CDR3 DNA sequence: TGTGCCAGCAGTCCTAGCTTTAACGTCGAGACCCAGTACTTC.

The V and J genes are TRBV21-1 and TRBJ2-5; TRBD2 is the table's D call, not checked against the DNA. TRBV21-1 is recorded as a pseudogene. CDR3 length: 15 residues. As DNA, the CDR3 is TGTGCCAGCAGCAAAGTAGCGGGGAACCAAGAGACCCAGTACTTC. This translates into CASSKVAGNQETQYF.

This clonotype was seen a handful of times. The rearrangement links TRBV27 to TRBJ2-3; TRBD2 aligns across 7 bases. The length of the CDR3 is 18 residues. CDR1 is MNHEY and CDR2 is SMNVEV in the germline V gene (reference sequence). V was clipped by 5 bases and J by 2 bases; unmatched bases: 16. CDR3 amino acids: CASSPALDPGGSTDTQYF. The CDR3 bases are TGTGCCAGCAGTCCCGCTCTGGATCCGGGAGGATCCACAGATACGCAGTATTTT.

The chain joins TRBV20-1 to TRBJ1-5; D might be TRBD1 (6 bases). CDR3 length equals 14 residues. Per germline, CDR1 DFQATT and CDR2 SNEGSKA (reference sequence). The germline V and J ends were trimmed by 6 bases and 2 bases, with 14 bases remaining between them. CDR3 in amino acids: CSAGQLDRNQPQHF. The CDR3, as DNA: TGCAGTGCAGGACAGCTTGATCGCAATCAGCCCCAGCATTTT.

The V and J genes are TRBV9 and TRBJ2-7; 13 bases are a match to TRBD2. The CDR3 consists of 15 residues. Germline trimming cut 3 bases from V and 7 bases from J; bases unmatched to any gene: 7. Germline V gene lookup returns CDR1 SGDLS and CDR2 YYNGEE. CDR3 in amino acids: CASSETSGGVDEQYF. CDR3 in DNA: TGTGCCAGCAGCGAAACTAGCGGGGGGGTTGATGAGCAGTACTTC.

As concerns this clonotype: A much larger clone differs from this one at a single base, so this may be a read error. The chain recombines TRBV20-1 with TRBJ2-5, with 7 bases matching TRBD1. V gave up 6 bases and J gave up 11 bases; unmatched junction bases: 27. Germline assignment: CDR1 DFQATT and CDR2 SNEGSKA (reference sequence). This CDR3 is built from 17 residues. CDR3 DNA sequence: TGCAGTGCAAGACAGGGCGAGGGCACACGGGGTCGCAATGAGCAGTACTTC. This sequence encodes CSARQGEGTRGRNEQYF.

A few counts support this clonotype. The rearrangement links TRBV25-1 to TRBJ2-1, with 7 nucleotides matching TRBD2. Germline CDR1 reads MGHDK; CDR2 reads SYGVNS. This CDR3 spans 14 amino acids. Trimming cost V 10 bases and J 4 bases; bases outside gene matches: 10. CDR3 DNA sequence: TGTGCCACCCGGACTAGAAATATTTACAATGAGCAGTTCTTC. It encodes CATRTRNIYNEQFF.

The chain links TRBV20-1 to TRBJ2-7; 7 positions agree with TRBD1. J lost 7 bases, V lost 6 bases, and 9 bases had no gene match. This CDR3 has 12 residues. Germline CDR1 DFQATT, CDR2 SNEGSKA (reference sequence). In nucleotides, the CDR3 is TGCAGTGCCGTTGGACAGGCCAGGGAGCAGTACTTC. This codes for CSAVGQAREQYF.

The chain combines TRBV2 with TRBJ2-1; D uncertain. The CDR3 extends over 16 amino acids. V lost 5 bases and J 3 bases, leaving 17 bases between the germline ends. The germline CDR1 and CDR2 sequences are SNHLY and FYNNEI. CDR3 DNA: TGTGCCAGCAGTCAGGTCGGTTCTGGTAACTACAATGAGCAGTTCTTC. As protein: CASSQVGSGNYNEQFF.

The chain is built from TRBV9 and TRBJ1-2; D is uncertain. The CDR3 has 15 amino acids. Between the trimmed V and J ends, which lost 0 bases and 7 bases, there was a span of 16 bases. The germline V gene has CDR1 SGDLS and CDR2 YYNGEE. The chain's CDR3 is CASSVDQYSHLGYTF. The CDR3 region has the DNA TGTGCCAGCAGCGTAGACCAGTACTCACATCTTGGCTACACCTTC.

With regard to this clonotype: A much larger clone differs from this one at a single base, so this may be a read error. The CDR3 DNA reads TGTGCCAGCAGCTTAGTTGGGACTAGCTCAGATACGCAGTATTTT. Amino acid sequence: CASSLVGTSSDTQYF. The rearrangement uses TRBV7-2 and TRBJ2-3; 9 nucleotides align to TRBD2. J lost 4 bases, V lost 1 base, and 3 bases had no gene match. In germline, CDR1 is SGHTA, CDR2 FQGNSA. CDR3 length: 15 amino acids. Variable domain in full (rest from reference TRBV7-2 and TRBJ2-3): GAGVSQSPSNKVTEKGKDVELRCDPISGHTALYWYRQSLGQGLEFLIYFQGNSAPDKSGLPSDRFSAERTGGSVSTLTIQRTQQEDSAVYLCASSLVGTSSDTQYFGPGTRLTVL.

V is TRBV6-2 or TRBV6-3 and J is TRBJ2-7, with TRBD2 as a possible D gene (5 bases). This CDR3 has 14 amino acids. Per the germline V gene, CDR1 is MNHEY and CDR2 is SVGEGT. V was cut by 6 bases and J by 7 bases, with 19 bases left in between. The CDR3 DNA is TGTGCCAGCAGACCTAGCACCAAATACAATGAGCAGTACTTC. Its translation: CASRPSTKYNEQYF.

The V gene is TRBV20-1, the J gene TRBJ2-1, with D maybe TRBD2 (6 bases). Germline V gene lookup returns CDR1 DFQATT and CDR2 SNEGSKA (reference sequence). This CDR3 comprises 15 residues. The V end lost 3 bases, the J end lost 9 bases, and 21 bases lay between the germline ends. CDR3 loop: CSARKAGDNRGEQFF. The CDR3 nucleotides are TGCAGTGCTAGGAAAGCGGGCGACAATCGGGGTGAGCAGTTCTTC.

This chain uses TRBV6-1 with TRBJ1-5; 7 bases match TRBD1. This CDR3 is built from 15 residues. Germline assignment: CDR1 MNHNS and CDR2 SASEGT. V trimming: 0 bases; J trimming: 13 bases; junction bases outside the gene matches: 12. This chain's CDR3 is CASSEAIEGGEVQHF. In DNA, the CDR3 is TGTGCCAGCAGTGAAGCCATAGAAGGGGGCGAAGTTCAGCATTTT.

This sequence joins TRBV18 and TRBJ1-1, with D uncertain. Germline V lookup: CDR1 KGHSH, CDR2 LQKENI. The CDR3 runs 15 residues. V was trimmed by 6 bases and J by 3 bases, leaving 17 bases between them. CDR3 bases: TGTGCCAGCTCGCGGACTGTCGGTGGGTACACTGAAGCTTTCTTT. Amino acids: CASSRTVGGYTEAFF.